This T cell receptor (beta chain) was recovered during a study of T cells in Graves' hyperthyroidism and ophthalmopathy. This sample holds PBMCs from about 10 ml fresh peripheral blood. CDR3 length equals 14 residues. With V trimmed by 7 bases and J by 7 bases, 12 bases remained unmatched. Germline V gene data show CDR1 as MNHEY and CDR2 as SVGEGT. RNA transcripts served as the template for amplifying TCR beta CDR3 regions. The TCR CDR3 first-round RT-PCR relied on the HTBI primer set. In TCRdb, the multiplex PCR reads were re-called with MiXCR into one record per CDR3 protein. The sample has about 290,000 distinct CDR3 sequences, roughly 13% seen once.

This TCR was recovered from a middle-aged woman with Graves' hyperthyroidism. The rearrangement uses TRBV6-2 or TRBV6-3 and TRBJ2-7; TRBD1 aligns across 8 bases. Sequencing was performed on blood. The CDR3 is CASTTSGQGFEQYF. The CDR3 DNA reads TGTGCCAGCACGACTTCTGGACAGGGATTTGAGCAGTACTTC.